The text below deals with one T cell receptor (beta chain). Its antigen is undetermined. These data are taken from a study of cytomegalovirus exposure and HLA in healthy donors. Findings and caveats of the study: According to reports, the classifier identified cytomegalovirus status with high specificity and sensitivity.

In the PCR, 60 Vbeta and 13 Jbeta primers were used. Assay used: immunoSEQ multiplex PCR; TCRdb lists only in-frame clones, some missing. This table holds about 77,000 clones, roughly 74% found once. Looked up from germline, CDR1 is MNHEY and CDR2 is SVGAGI. Deletions cut 4 bases from V and 3 bases from J, with 15 bases between. This CDR3 contains 16 residues. The sequence came from a man aged 35-49 years in good health and CMV-seronegative. The gene calls are TRBV6-5 and TRBJ1-4, with D tentatively TRBD1 (5 bases). The sequencing input was PBMCs. The DNA of the CDR3 is TGTGCCAGCAGTTCGACAGCCCCGGGAGCTAATGAAAAACTGTTTTTT. Translated: CASSSTAPGANEKLFF.